The 9 T cell receptor beta chains in this list originate from one sample, sequenced in a study of beta chain features in type 1 diabetes. The study's findings and limits: Moderate but significant shortening of TCRB CDR3s was recorded in all four CD4+ subsets from Type 1 diabetes patients.

No antigen has been identified for these receptors. Expressed TCRB transcripts were sequenced because the entire RNA isolate underwent reverse transcription. Repertoires were generated with immunoSEQ multiplex PCR, while TCRdb's copy carries only in-frame clones and drops some. The sample lists around 710,000 clones; around 11% were seen once. Source material: naive CD4+ T cells from blood. Source of these receptors: a young man with type 1 diabetes.

In this sample, this clone turned up a few times. V and J are TRBV9 and TRBJ2-6, with D unclear. This CDR3 is 15 amino acids long. The V gene lost 4 bases and the J gene lost 4 bases, with 12 bases spanning the gap. CDR1 and CDR2 from the germline V gene are SGDLS and YYNGEE. The CDR3 loop reads CASSYTPEGANVLTF. In DNA form, the CDR3 reads TGTGCCAGCAGCTATACCCCCGAGGGGGCCAACGTCCTGACTTTC.

In this sample, this clone turned up a few times. The V call is TRBV6-5, the J call TRBJ2-2; D may be TRBD2 (5 bases). The CDR3 runs to 16 residues. Trimming cost V 4 bases and J 6 bases, with 18 bases left between them. Germline CDR1 MNHEY, CDR2 SVGAGI. The DNA of the CDR3 is TGTGCCAGCAGTTCCGGAGGACTCCCATCGGCCGGGGAGCTGTTTTTT. It encodes CASSSGGLPSAGELFF.

The chain is built from TRBV7-8 and TRBJ2-7; D is unclear. Between the trimmed V and J ends, which lost 0 bases and 3 bases, there was a span of 9 bases. Per the germline V gene, CDR1 is SGHVS and CDR2 is FQNEAQ. The CDR3 spans 14 residues. The DNA for the CDR3 is TGTGCCAGCAGCTTAGCAGATCCACGCTACGAGCAGTACTTC. Amino acids: CASSLADPRYEQYF.

The chain combines TRBV29-1 with TRBJ2-7; maybe TRBD2 (5 bases). There are 14 residues in the CDR3. V was shortened by 4 bases and J by 0 bases, with 13 bases between the two germline ends. The germline CDR1 and CDR2 sequences are SQVTM and ANQGSEA. CDR3 residues: CSVVTATSSYEQYF. CDR3 DNA: TGCAGCGTTGTAACAGCCACTAGCTCCTACGAGCAGTACTTC.

The chain is built from TRBV7-2 and TRBJ2-7; D may be TRBD1 or TRBD2 (5 bases each). Trimming removed 3 bases at V and 1 base at J, with 10 bases between. The CDR3 spans 14 residues. The germline gives CDR1 SGHTA, CDR2 FQGNSA. The CDR3 is CASSFYGTSYEQYF. As DNA, the CDR3 is TGTGCCAGCAGCTTCTACGGGACGTCCTACGAGCAGTACTTC. Drawing the rest from reference TRBV7-2 and TRBJ2-7, the complete variable domain is GAGVSQSPSNKVTEKGKDVELRCDPISGHTALYWYRQSLGQGLEFLIYFQGNSAPDKSGLPSDRFSAERTGGSVSTLTIQRTQQEDSAVYLCASSFYGTSYEQYFGPGTRLTVT.

The rearrangement uses TRBV7-9 and TRBJ2-7, with a possible D match to TRBD1 (6 bases). CDR1 is SEHNR and CDR2 is FQNEAQ in the germline V gene (reference sequence). The CDR3 consists of 13 residues. The ends were cut back, 4 bases at V and 4 bases at J, with 11 bases in the middle. The CDR3 loop is CASSSDSRYEQYF. In nucleotides, the CDR3 is TGTGCCAGCAGCTCGGACAGCCGGTACGAGCAGTACTTC.

Only a few counts were recorded for this clone. The CDR3 nucleotides read TGTGCCAGCAGCCCGGGCGGCACCTACAATGAGCAGTTCTTC. It encodes CASSPGGTYNEQFF. The chain combines TRBV11-3 with TRBJ2-1; no clear D gene. The germline gives CDR1 SGHNT, CDR2 YENEEA. The CDR3 loop spans 14 amino acids. V was pared by 5 bases and J by 2 bases, with 10 bases between.

There are a few counts of this clone. The J gene is TRBJ2-7, the V gene TRBV2; tentatively, D is TRBD1 (6 bases). Trimming took off 7 bases at V and 0 bases at J, with 19 bases between the two ends. Per germline, CDR1 SNHLY and CDR2 FYNNEI. This CDR3 contains 16 residues. In DNA, the CDR3 is TGTGCCAGCACGGCAGGGGCCTTTCTAAGCTCCTACGAGCAGTACTTC. This translates into CASTAGAFLSSYEQYF.

There are a few counts of this clone. V usage is TRBV4-2 and J usage is TRBJ1-2; TRBD1 might be the D (6 bases). The CDR3 consists of 12 residues. V lost 4 bases and J lost 8, with 11 bases in between. The V gene's germline CDR1 is LGHNA and CDR2 YNFKEQ. In DNA, the CDR3 is TGTGCCAGCAGCCTACAGGGAGGCGGCTACACCTTC. It yields the protein CASSLQGGGYTF.